These 10 T cell receptor beta chains originate from one sample sequenced in a study of technical replicates of blood from a handful of donors (dated by TCRdb to 2016 to 2017). Library preparation used the immunoSEQ multiplex PCR assay. This immuneACCESS table, as held by TCRdb, lists in-frame sequences with V and J called but not all clones. Of the missing ones, under half trace to an unresolved V gene in checked studies; the others have no known cause. The sample profile shows about 56,000 clones; around 95% of them were found once. The top ten clonotypes cover 4.2% of the sample. Sequencing input: PBMCs. The receptor set was obtained from a human donor in good health. Some clones in this sample may be carry-over from other donors' samples.

The V gene is TRBV6-1, the J gene TRBJ2-7; 8 bases fit TRBD1. Trimming cost V 3 bases and J 4 bases; bases outside gene matches: 5. Germline-derived CDR1 and CDR2 are MNHNS and SASEGT. This CDR3 region has 14 residues. DNA for the CDR3: TGTGCCAGCAGTGACTGGACAGGGTTGTACGAGCAGTACTTC. It specifies CASSDWTGLYEQYF.

This clone was observed once. This sequence joins TRBV4-2 and TRBJ2-5, with 9 bases aligning to TRBD1. Germline CDR1 is LGHNA and CDR2 is YNFKEQ. Trimming at V came to 1 base and at J to 3 bases, leaving 0 bases not matched to a gene. The CDR3 length is 14 residues. The CDR3 nucleotides read TGTGCCAGCAGCCAAGGACAGGGGGAAGAGACCCAGTACTTC. Translation gives CASSQGQGEETQYF.

This clone was seen a handful of times. This chain joins TRBV6-5 and TRBJ1-1; 7 bases match TRBD1. With 6 bases clipped from V and 2 bases from J, the junction kept 3 bases outside the gene matches. The CDR3 spans 13 residues. Germline V gene lookup returns CDR1 MNHEY and CDR2 SVGAGI. CDR3 coding DNA: TGTGCCAGCAGGGGACAGCTTAACACTGAAGCTTTCTTT. Amino acids: CASRGQLNTEAFF.

The chain combines TRBV9 with TRBJ1-5, with a possible D match to TRBD1 (6 bases). The V gene's germline CDR1 is SGDLS and CDR2 YYNGEE. The CDR3 contains 16 residues. V lost 0 bases and J lost 2, with 12 bases in between. The DNA for the CDR3 is TGTGCCAGCAGCGTAGCCATTGGGGGCGGCAATCAGCCCCAGCATTTT. Encoded protein: CASSVAIGGGNQPQHF.

This chain connects TRBV6-5 to TRBJ1-1; TRBD1 agrees at 7 bases. Germline assignment: CDR1 MNHEY and CDR2 SVGAGI. The CDR3 runs 14 residues. The junction had 3 bases not matched to a gene; V was cut back by 5 bases and J by 0 bases. The CDR3 DNA reads as TGTGCCAGCAGTACCGGGACAGTGAACACTGAAGCTTTCTTT. As protein: CASSTGTVNTEAFF.

The rearrangement uses TRBV5-1 and TRBJ2-7; 13 bases match TRBD2. The germline V gene encodes CDR1 SGHRS and CDR2 YFSETQ. Trimming at V came to 4 bases and at J to 7 bases, leaving 11 bases not matched to a gene. This CDR3 comprises 16 residues. The CDR3 nucleotides are TGCGCCAGCAGCCCCGGACTAGCGGGGGCGTACGGAGAGCAGTACTTC. It is translated as CASSPGLAGAYGEQYF.

The chain has TRBV7-3 and TRBJ2-2, with 11 positions matching TRBD2. V gave up 5 bases and J gave up 3 bases; unmatched junction bases: 5. This CDR3 region has 16 residues. Germline assignment: CDR1 SGHTA and CDR2 FQGTGA. This CDR3 reads CASSLSSGRYTGELFF. For the CDR3, the DNA is TGTGCCAGCAGCCTCTCTAGCGGGAGGTACACCGGGGAGCTGTTTTTT.

V and J are TRBV10-3 and TRBJ2-7; 9 bases are shared with TRBD1. The CDR3 consists of 12 residues. J was trimmed by 9 bases and V by 0 bases; bases with no gene match: 0. CDR1 and CDR2 (germline): ENHRY, SYGVKD. For the CDR3, the DNA is TGTGCCATCAGTGAGTCGACAGGGGGGCAGTACTTC. It specifies CAISESTGGQYF.

The chain links TRBV7-8 to TRBJ2-3; 7 positions match TRBD1. The CDR3 runs 16 residues. Germline CDR1 and CDR2: SGHVS and FQNEAQ. J lost 0 bases, V lost 5 bases, and 8 bases had no gene match. The CDR3 reads CASSGPGTASTDTQYF. The CDR3 coding sequence is TGTGCCAGCAGCGGACCCGGGACAGCCAGCACAGATACGCAGTATTTT.

The chain links TRBV6-6 to TRBJ2-7; tentative D call: TRBD1 (5 bases). V shed 5 bases and J shed 0 bases, with 14 bases lying between them. Germline loops: CDR1 MNHNY, CDR2 SVGAGI (reference sequence). The CDR3 is 15 residues long. CDR3 bases: TGTGCCAGCAGTCGAGACAGAGTAAGCTCCTACGAGCAGTACTTC. The encoded protein is CASSRDRVSSYEQYF.